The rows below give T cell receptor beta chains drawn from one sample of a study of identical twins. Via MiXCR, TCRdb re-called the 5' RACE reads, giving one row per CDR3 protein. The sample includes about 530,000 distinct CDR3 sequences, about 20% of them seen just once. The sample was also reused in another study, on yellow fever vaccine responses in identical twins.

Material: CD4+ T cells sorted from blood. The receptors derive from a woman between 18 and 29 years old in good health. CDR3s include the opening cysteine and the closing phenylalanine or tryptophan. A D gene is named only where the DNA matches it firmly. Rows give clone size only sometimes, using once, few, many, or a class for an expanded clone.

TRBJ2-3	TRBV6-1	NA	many	CASSAGDTQYF	TGTGCCAGCAGTGCCGGGGATACGCAGTATTTT
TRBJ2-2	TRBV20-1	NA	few	CSASVFGELFF	TGCAGTGCTAGTGTTTTCGGGGAGCTGTTTTTT
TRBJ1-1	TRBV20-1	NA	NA	CSAHRGSNTEAFF	TGCAGTGCCCATCGGGGTTCGAACACTGAAGCTTTCTTT
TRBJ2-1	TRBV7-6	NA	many	CASSSLGSSYNEQFF	TGTGCCAGCAGCTCCCTCGGGAGCTCCTACAATGAGCAGTTCTTC
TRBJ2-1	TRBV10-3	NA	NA	CAISPIGGGNEQFF	TGTGCCATCTCACCCATAGGGGGGGGCAATGAGCAGTTCTTC
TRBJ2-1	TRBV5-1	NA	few	CASSLRTNEQFF	TGCGCCAGCAGCTTGAGGACCAATGAGCAGTTCTTC
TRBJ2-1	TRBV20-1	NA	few	CSARAGEVNEQFF	TGCAGTGCTAGAGCGGGAGAGGTGAATGAGCAGTTCTTC
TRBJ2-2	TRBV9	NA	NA	CASSDPGPLRWGTGELFF	TGTGCCAGCAGCGATCCGGGACCTCTCCGGTGGGGGACCGGGGAGCTGTTTTTT
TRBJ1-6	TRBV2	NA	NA	CASSEVGGYNSPLHF	TGTGCCAGCAGTGAAGTAGGTGGATATAATTCACCCCTCCACTTT
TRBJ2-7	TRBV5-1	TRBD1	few	CASSTTGEDEQYF	TGCGCCAGCAGCACGACAGGGGAGGACGAGCAGTACTTC
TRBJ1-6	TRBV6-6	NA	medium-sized	CASRGLRESPLHF	TGTGCCAGCAGGGGGCTGCGGGAGTCACCCCTCCACTTT
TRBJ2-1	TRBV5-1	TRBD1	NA	CASSSYPTGKDYNEQFF	TGCGCCAGCAGCTCATACCCGACAGGGAAGGACTACAATGAGCAGTTCTTC
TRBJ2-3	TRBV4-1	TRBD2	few	CASSQDRASGGRTDTQYF	TGCGCCAGCAGCCAAGATAGGGCTAGCGGGGGGCGCACAGATACGCAGTATTTT